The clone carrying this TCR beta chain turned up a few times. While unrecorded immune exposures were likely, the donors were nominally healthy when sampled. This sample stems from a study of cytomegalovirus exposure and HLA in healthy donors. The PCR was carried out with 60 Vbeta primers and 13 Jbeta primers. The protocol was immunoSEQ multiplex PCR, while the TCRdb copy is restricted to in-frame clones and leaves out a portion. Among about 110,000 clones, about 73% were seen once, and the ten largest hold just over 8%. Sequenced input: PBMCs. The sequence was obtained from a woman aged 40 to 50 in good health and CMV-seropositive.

The DNA for the CDR3 is TGCGCCAGCAGCCAAGGTTGGACCGGGACAGGGCCCTACAATGAGCAGTTCTTC. This codes for CASSQGWTGTGPYNEQFF. This chain links TRBV4-1 with TRBJ2-1, with 9 bases fitting TRBD1. The germline V gene encodes CDR1 MGHRA and CDR2 YSYEKL. The J segment lost 2 bases and the V segment lost 1 base, leaving 9 bases of the junction unmatched. CDR3 length: 18 residues.